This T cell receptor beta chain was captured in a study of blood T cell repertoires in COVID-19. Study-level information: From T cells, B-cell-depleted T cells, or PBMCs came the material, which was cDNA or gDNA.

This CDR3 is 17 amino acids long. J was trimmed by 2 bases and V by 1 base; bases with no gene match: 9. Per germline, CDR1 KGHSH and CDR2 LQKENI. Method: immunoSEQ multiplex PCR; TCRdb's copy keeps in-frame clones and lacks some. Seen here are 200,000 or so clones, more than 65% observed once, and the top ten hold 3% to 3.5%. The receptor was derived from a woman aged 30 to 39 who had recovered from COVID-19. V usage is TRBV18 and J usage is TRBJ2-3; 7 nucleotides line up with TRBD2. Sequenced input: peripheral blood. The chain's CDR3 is CASSPLSSSGYTDTQYF. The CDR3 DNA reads TGTGCCAGCTCACCACTGAGTTCTAGCGGATACACAGATACGCAGTATTTT.